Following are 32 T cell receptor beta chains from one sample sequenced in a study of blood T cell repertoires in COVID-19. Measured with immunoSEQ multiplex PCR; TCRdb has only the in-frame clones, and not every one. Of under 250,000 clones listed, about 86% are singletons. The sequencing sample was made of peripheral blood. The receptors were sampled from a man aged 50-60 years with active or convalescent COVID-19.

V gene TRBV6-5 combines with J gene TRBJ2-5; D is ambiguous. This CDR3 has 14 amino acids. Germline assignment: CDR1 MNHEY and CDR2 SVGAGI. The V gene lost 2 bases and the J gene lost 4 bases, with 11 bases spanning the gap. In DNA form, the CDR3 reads TGTGCCAGCAGTTACCGCGGCAGAACAGAGACCCAGTACTTC. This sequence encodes CASSYRGRTETQYF.

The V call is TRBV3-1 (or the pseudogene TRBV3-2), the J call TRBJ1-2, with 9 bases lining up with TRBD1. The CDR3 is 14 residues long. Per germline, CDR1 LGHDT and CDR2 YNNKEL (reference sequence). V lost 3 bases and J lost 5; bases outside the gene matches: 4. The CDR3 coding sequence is TGTGCCAGCAGCCAGGGACAGGGAATTTATGGCTACACCTTC. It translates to CASSQGQGIYGYTF.

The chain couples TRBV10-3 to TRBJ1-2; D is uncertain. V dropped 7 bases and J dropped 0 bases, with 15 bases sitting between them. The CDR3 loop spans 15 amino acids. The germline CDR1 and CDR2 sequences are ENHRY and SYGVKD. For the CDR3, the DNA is TGTGCCATCAAGCGGGCGGAGGGCCCTAACTATGGCTACACCTTC. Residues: CAIKRAEGPNYGYTF.

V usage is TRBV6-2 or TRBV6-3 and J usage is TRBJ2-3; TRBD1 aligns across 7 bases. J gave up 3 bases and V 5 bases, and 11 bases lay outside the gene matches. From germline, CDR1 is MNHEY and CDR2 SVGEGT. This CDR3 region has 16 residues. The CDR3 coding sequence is TGTGCCAGCAGTCAACAGGGGACGGTGGGGACAGATACGCAGTATTTT. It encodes CASSQQGTVGTDTQYF.

The CDR3 nucleotides are TGTGCCAGCTCGTCAAAGGAGGGCCACGAGCAGTACTTC. Its protein is CASSSKEGHEQYF. This rearrangement joins TRBV18 to TRBJ2-7; tentative D call: TRBD2 (6 bases). Trimming shortened V by 6 bases and J by 5 bases, and 14 bases separated the two germline ends. The CDR3 has 13 residues. Germline assignment: CDR1 KGHSH and CDR2 LQKENI.

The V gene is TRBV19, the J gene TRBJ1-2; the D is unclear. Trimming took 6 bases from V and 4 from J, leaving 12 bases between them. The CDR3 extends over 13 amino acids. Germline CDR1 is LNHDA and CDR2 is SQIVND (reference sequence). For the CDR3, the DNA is TGTGCCAGTAGGGCTTGGGCAGGCTATGGCTACACCTTC. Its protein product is CASRAWAGYGYTF. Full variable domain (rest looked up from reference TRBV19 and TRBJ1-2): DGGITQSPKYLFRKEGQNVTLSCEQNLNHDAMYWYRQDPGQGLRLIYYSQIVNDFQKGDIAEGYSVSREKKESFPLTVTSAQKNPTAFYLCASRAWAGYGYTFGSGTRLTVV.

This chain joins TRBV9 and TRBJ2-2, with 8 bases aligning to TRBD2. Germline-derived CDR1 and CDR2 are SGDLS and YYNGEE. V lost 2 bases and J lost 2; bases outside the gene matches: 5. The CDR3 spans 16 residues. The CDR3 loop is CASSVAGGANTGELFF. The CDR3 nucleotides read TGTGCCAGCAGCGTTGCGGGGGGCGCAAACACCGGGGAGCTGTTTTTT.

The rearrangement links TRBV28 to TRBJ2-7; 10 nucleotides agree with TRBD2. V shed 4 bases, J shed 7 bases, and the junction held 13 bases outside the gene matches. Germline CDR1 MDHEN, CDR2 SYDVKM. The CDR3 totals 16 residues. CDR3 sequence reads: CASSSIAGGTLLEQYF. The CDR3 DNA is TGTGCCAGCAGTTCAATAGCGGGGGGCACCCTTTTAGAGCAGTACTTC.

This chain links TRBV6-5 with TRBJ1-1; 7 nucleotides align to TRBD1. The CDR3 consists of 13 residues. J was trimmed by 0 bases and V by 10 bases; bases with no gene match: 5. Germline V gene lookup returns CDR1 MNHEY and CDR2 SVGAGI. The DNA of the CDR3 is TGTGCCACCCAGGGACAGCTGAACACTGAAGCTTTCTTT. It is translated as CATQGQLNTEAFF.

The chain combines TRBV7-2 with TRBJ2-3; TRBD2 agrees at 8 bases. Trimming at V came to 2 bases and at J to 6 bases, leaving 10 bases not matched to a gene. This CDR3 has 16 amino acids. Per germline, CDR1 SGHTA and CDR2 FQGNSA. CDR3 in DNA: TGTGCCAGCAGCTTACGGAGCGGGGGTTTCGCCGATACGCAGTATTTT. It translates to CASSLRSGGFADTQYF.

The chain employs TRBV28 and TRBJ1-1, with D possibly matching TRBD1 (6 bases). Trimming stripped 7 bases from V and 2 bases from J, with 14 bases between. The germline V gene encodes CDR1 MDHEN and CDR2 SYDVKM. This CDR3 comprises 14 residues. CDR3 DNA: TGTGCCAGCAATCGTCAGGGGTACAACACTGAAGCTTTCTTT. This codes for CASNRQGYNTEAFF.

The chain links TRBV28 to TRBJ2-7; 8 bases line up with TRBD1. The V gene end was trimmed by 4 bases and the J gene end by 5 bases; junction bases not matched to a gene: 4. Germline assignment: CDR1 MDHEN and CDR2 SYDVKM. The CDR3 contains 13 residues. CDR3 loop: CASSSGTGHEQYF. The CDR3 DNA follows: TGTGCCAGCAGTTCCGGGACAGGACACGAGCAGTACTTC.

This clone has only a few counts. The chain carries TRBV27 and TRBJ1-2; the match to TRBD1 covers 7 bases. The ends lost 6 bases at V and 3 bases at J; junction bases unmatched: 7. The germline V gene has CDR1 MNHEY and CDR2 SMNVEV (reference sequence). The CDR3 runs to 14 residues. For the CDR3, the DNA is TGTGCCAGCAGGCAACAGGGGCCGCACTATGGCTACACCTTC. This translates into CASRQQGPHYGYTF.

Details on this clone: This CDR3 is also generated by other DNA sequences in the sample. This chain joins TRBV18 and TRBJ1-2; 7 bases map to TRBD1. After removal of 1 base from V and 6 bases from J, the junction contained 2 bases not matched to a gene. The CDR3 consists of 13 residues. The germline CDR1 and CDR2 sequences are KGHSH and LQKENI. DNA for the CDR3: TGTGCCAGCTCACCACTTGACAGGGATGGCTACACCTTC. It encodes CASSPLDRDGYTF. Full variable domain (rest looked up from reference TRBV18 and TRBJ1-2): NAGVMQNPRHLVRRRGQEARLRCSPMKGHSHVYWYRQLPEEGLKFMVYLQKENIIDESGMPKERFSAEFPKEGPSILRIQQVVRGDSAAYFCASSPLDRDGYTFGSGTRLTVV.

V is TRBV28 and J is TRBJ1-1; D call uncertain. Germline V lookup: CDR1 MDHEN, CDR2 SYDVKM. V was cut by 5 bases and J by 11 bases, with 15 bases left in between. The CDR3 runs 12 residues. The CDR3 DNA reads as TGTGCCAGCAGTCTTGACCCCGGCGGGGCTTTCTTT. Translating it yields CASSLDPGGAFF.

CDR3 DNA: TGTGCCAGCAGCTTAGGAGGGGCCCTTTACGAGCAGTACTTC. Amino acid sequence: CASSLGGALYEQYF. The V gene is TRBV5-6, the J gene TRBJ2-7; possibly TRBD2 for D (6 bases). The CDR3 covers 14 residues. Germline V lookup: CDR1 SGHDT, CDR2 YYEEEE. V was clipped by 2 bases and J by 4 bases, with 13 bases between them.

The CDR3 region is CASSPQGQSYSYTF. The DNA for the CDR3 is TGTGCCAGCAGCCCACAGGGACAGAGCTACAGCTACACCTTC. The chain uses TRBV7-2 and TRBJ1-2, with 7 bases identical to TRBD1. CDR3 length: 14 residues. Germline V lookup: CDR1 SGHTA, CDR2 FQGNSA. V dropped 5 bases and J dropped 9; count of bases not matched to a gene: 12.

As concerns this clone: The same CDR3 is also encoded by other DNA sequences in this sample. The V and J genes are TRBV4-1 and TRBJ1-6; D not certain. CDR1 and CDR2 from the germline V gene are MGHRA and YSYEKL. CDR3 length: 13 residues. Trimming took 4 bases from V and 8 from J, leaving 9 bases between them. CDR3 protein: CASSLREDSPLHF. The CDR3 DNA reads TGCGCCAGCAGCCTACGTGAGGATTCACCCCTCCACTTT.

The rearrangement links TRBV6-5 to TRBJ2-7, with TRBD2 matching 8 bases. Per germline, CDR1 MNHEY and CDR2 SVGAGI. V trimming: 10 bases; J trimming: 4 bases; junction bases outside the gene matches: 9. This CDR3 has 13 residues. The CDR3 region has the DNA TGTGCCACCGAACGGGCGGGGGGATACGAGCAGTACTTC. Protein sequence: CATERAGGYEQYF.

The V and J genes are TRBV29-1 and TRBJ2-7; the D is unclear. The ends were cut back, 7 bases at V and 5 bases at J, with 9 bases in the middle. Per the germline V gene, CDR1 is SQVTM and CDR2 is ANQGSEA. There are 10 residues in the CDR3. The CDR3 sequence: CSAVSDEQYF. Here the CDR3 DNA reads TGCAGCGCCGTGAGCGACGAGCAGTACTTC.

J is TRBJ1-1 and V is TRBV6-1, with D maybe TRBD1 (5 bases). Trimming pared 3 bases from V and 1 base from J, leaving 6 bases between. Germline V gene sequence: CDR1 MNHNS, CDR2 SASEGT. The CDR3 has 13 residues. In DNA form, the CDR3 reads TGTGCCAGCAGTGATACAGGGAACACTGAAGCTTTCTTT. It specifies CASSDTGNTEAFF.

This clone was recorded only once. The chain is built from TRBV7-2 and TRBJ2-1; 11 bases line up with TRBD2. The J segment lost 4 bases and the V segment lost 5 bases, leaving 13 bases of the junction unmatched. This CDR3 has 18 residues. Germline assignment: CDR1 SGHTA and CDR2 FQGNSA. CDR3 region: CASSHGALAGANYNEQFF. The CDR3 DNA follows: TGTGCCAGCAGCCACGGCGCACTAGCGGGGGCCAATTACAATGAGCAGTTCTTC.

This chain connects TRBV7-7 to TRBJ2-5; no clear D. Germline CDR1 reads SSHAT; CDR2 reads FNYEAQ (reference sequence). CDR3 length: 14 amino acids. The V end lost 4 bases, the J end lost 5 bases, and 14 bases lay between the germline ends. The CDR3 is CASSSPGNPETQYF. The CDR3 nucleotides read TGTGCCAGCAGCTCCCCAGGAAATCCCGAGACCCAGTACTTC.

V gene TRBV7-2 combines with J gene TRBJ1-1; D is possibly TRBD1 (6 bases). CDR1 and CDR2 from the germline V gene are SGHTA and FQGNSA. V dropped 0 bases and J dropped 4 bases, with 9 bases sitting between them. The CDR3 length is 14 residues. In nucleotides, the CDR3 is TGTGCCAGCAGCTTAGCCAGGGGTGGCACTGAAGCTTTCTTT. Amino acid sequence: CASSLARGGTEAFF.

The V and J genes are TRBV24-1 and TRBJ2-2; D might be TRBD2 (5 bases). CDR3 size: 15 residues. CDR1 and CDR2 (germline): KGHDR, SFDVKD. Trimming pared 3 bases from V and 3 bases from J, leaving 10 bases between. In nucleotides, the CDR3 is TGTGCCACCAGTGATAGGAGGAGGTACACCGGGGAGCTGTTTTTT. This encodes CATSDRRRYTGELFF.

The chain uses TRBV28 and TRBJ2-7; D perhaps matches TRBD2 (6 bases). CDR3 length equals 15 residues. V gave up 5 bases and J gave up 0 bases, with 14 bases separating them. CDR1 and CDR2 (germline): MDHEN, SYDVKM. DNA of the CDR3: TGTGCCAGCAGTCCTCTCCGGGGGAGCTCCTACGAGCAGTACTTC. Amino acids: CASSPLRGSSYEQYF.

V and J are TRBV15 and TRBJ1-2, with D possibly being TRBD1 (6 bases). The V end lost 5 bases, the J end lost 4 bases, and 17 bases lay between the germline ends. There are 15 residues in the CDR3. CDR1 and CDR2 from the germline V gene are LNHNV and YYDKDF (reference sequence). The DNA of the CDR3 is TGTGCCACCAGCGCCCCATCGGGGGGCACCTATGGCTACACCTTC. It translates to CATSAPSGGTYGYTF.

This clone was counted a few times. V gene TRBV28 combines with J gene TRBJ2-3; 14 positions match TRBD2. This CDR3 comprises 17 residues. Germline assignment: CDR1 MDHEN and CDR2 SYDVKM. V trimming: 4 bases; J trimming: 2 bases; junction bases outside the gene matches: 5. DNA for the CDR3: TGTGCCAGCAGTTCGGGACTAGCGGGGGTGAACACAGATACGCAGTATTTT. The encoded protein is CASSSGLAGVNTDTQYF.

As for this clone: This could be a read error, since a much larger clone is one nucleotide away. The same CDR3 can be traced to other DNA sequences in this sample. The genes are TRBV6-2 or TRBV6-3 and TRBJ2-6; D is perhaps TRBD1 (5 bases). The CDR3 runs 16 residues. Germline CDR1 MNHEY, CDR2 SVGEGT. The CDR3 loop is CASSYPASSGANVLTF. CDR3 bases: TGTGCCAGCAGTTACCCCGCCAGCTCTGGGGCCAACGTCTTGACTTTC.

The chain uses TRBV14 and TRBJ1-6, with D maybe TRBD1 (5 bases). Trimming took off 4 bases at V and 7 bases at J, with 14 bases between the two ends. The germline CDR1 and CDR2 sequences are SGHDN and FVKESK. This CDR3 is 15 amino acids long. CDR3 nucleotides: TGTGCCAGCAGCCCTTTGGGGGGTGGAAATTCACCCCTCCACTTT. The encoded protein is CASSPLGGGNSPLHF.

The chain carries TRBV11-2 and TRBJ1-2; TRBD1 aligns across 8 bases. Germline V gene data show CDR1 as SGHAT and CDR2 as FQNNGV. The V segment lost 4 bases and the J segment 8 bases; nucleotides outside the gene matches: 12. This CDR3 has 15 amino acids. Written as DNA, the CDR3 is TGTGCCAGCAGCTCCCTAACAGGGGGTTGGGGCGGCTACACCTTC. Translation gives CASSSLTGGWGGYTF. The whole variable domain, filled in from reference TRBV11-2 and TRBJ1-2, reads EAGVAQSPRYKIIEKRQSVAFWCNPISGHATLYWYQQILGQGPKLLIQFQNNGVVDDSQLPKDRFSAERLKGVDSTLKIQPAKLEDSAVYLCASSSLTGGWGGYTFGSGTRLTVV.

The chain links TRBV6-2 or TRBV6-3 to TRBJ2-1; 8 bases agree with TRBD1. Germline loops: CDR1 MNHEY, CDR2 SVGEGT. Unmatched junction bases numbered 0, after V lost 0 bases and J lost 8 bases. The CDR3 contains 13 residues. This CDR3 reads CASSYSTGDEQFF. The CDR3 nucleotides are TGTGCCAGCAGTTACTCGACAGGGGATGAGCAGTTCTTC.